Included here is one T cell receptor (beta chain) sequence, with context. The germline CDR1 and CDR2 sequences are SGHTA and FQGNSA. The J segment lost 7 bases and the V segment lost 5 bases, leaving 10 bases of the junction unmatched. The CDR3 is 14 residues long. This entry is derived from a study of shared clonotypes between healthy human individuals. Genomic DNA per cell subset filled all wells of several immunoSEQ plates. Method: immunoSEQ multiplex PCR; TCRdb's copy keeps in-frame clones and lacks some. Among hundreds of thousands of clones listed, around 74% were seen once. The sequence was obtained from a woman between 25 and 40 years old in good health. This chain uses TRBV7-2 with TRBJ2-7, with TRBD2 matching over 8 bases. Input material: memory CD4+ T cells sorted from blood. Subset here: CD45RA-negative fraction. DNA for the CDR3: TGTGCCAGCAGCCACGGGAGGGGAGGACGGGAGCAGTACTTC. This codes for CASSHGRGGREQYF.